This is a list of T cell receptor beta chains from one sample in a study of CD8 T cells in ankylosing spondylitis. A single record per CDR3 protein comes from TCRdb applying MiXCR to the 5' RACE reads. Of 240,000 or so distinct CDR3 sequences listed, roughly 10% are singletons. Sequences were obtained from blood, either unsorted or a sorted T cell fraction (not recorded which). All receptors come from a male donor with ankylosing spondylitis or in good health (not recorded which). Each CDR3 is given with its conserved first and last residue. The order of the fields is clone size, V gene, J gene, D gene, CDR3 DNA, CDR3 protein. A D gene is named only where the DNA matches it firmly. Clone size, where shown, is once, few, many, or a class for clones that have expanded.

many	TRBV20-1	TRBJ2-1	TRBD2	TGCAGTGCCGGGACTACCCGCGTTGAGCAGTTCTTC	CSAGTTRVEQFF
-	TRBV5-1	TRBJ1-3	-	TGCGCCAGCAGCCCTGGACAGATCTCTGGAAACACCATATATTTT	CASSPGQISGNTIYF
few	TRBV28	TRBJ2-6	-	TGTGCCAGCAGTTTCTTCCTCGGAGGAGACTCTGGGGCCAACGTCCTGACTTTC	CASSFFLGGDSGANVLTF
-	TRBV28	TRBJ2-1	-	TGTGCCAGCATTTTAACCCCGACTGACAGTGAGCAGTTCTTC	CASILTPTDSEQFF
many	TRBV5-1	TRBJ1-2	-	TGCGCCAGCAGCTTGGCTTATTACCGGGACTCAAACTATGGCTACACCTTC	CASSLAYYRDSNYGYTF
many	TRBV20-1	TRBJ2-1	-	TGCAGTGCTAGAGACAGGGCGGATTACAATGAGCAGTTCTTC	CSARDRADYNEQFF
-	TRBV27	TRBJ2-1	TRBD1	TGTGCCAGCAGAACTAAGGGGGCTTACAATGAGCAGTTCTTC	CASRTKGAYNEQFF
-	TRBV2	TRBJ2-7	TRBD2	TGTGCCAGCAGCCCGTTTAGGACTAGCGGGAGAAGCGAGCAGTACTTC	CASSPFRTSGRSEQYF
few	TRBV19	TRBJ1-5	-	TGTGCCAGTAGTACCGGGCTCGATCAGCCCCAGCATTTT	CASSTGLDQPQHF
-	TRBV12-3/TRBV12-4	TRBJ2-3	-	TGTGCCAGCACTTCCCACGGGCTTGGGGATACGCAGTATTTT	CASTSHGLGDTQYF
-	TRBV5-1	TRBJ2-5	-	TGCGCCAGCAGCTTGGATACCTTTAGCGATGGCAAGTACTTC	CASSLDTFSDGKYF
-	TRBV7-9	TRBJ1-4	-	TGTGCCAGCAGCTTACCAGGTGCTAATGAAAAACTGTTTTTT	CASSLPGANEKLFF
-	TRBV29-1	TRBJ2-7	TRBD1	TGCAGCGTTGGAGGGGGCAGACACTACGAGCAGTACTTC	CSVGGGRHYEQYF
-	TRBV7-9	TRBJ2-5	-	TGTGCCAGCAGCTTTTTGACAAATCAAGAGACCCAGTACTTC	CASSFLTNQETQYF
many	TRBV11-2	TRBJ2-7	TRBD1	TGTGCCAGCAGCTCGGTCAGGGGGACAGGGTACGAGCAGTACTTC	CASSSVRGTGYEQYF
many	TRBV6-4	TRBJ1-6	TRBD1	TGTGCCAGCAGTGACTCGACAGGGGGTAATTCACCCCTCCACTTT	CASSDSTGGNSPLHF
-	TRBV2	TRBJ2-1	-	TGTGCCAGTGTCCCCCTTCAGGGAAGTATTGAGCAGTTCTTC	CASVPLQGSIEQFF
many	TRBV15	TRBJ2-3	TRBD2	TGTGCCACCAGCAGCACAACTAGCGACACAGATACGCAGTATTTT	CATSSTTSDTDTQYF
-	TRBV15	TRBJ1-6	-	TGTGCCACCAGCAGAGCTCAGACAGGTGCTGGGTCACCCCTCCACTTT	CATSRAQTGAGSPLHF
many	TRBV5-1	TRBJ1-2	-	TGCGCCAGCAGACTACCGATCATTGGGACTGCTTATGGCTACACCTTC	CASRLPIIGTAYGYTF
many	TRBV12-3/TRBV12-4	TRBJ1-1	-	TGTGCCAGCAGGGCCAGTCGGGAAGCTTTCTTT	CASRASREAFF
many	TRBV5-1	TRBJ2-1	-	TGCGCCAGCAGCTCCCGGCCGTGGTATATCGATGAGCAGTTCTTC	CASSSRPWYIDEQFF